A single sample is the source of the 22 T cell receptor beta chains below, sequenced in a study of long-term antiretroviral therapy in people with HIV. Running of the v3.0 immunoSEQ assay took place at survey level. Sequencing used immunoSEQ multiplex PCR; TCRdb keeps in-frame clones, though not all of them. This sample carries 25,000 to 30,000 clones, 94% of them seen once, and the ten largest clones take about 2.6%. Source: unsorted PBMCs, taken more than 7.1 years after starting antiretroviral therapy. The receptors originated from a man aged 50 or older with HIV.

V is TRBV4-1 and J is TRBJ1-4; 7 bases match TRBD1. CDR1 and CDR2 from the germline V gene are MGHRA and YSYEKL. J gave up 11 bases and V 0 bases, and 12 bases lay outside the gene matches. The CDR3 has 16 residues. This CDR3 is CASSQDQGGNLGKLFF. CDR3 DNA sequence: TGCGCCAGCAGCCAAGATCAGGGGGGGAATCTGGGTAAACTGTTTTTT.

V usage is TRBV5-4 and J usage is TRBJ1-1; D not resolved. The V gene lost 4 bases and the J gene lost 1 base, with 11 bases spanning the gap. This CDR3 region has 14 residues. Germline CDR1 reads SGHNT; CDR2 reads YYREEE (reference sequence). As DNA, the CDR3 is TGTGCCAGCAGCCCTAGCCGGAGGAACACTGAAGCTTTCTTT. Its protein product is CASSPSRRNTEAFF. Looking up the rest from reference TRBV5-4 and TRBJ1-1 gives the full variable domain: ETGVTQSPTHLIKTRGQQVTLRCSSQSGHNTVSWYQQALGQGPQFIFQYYREEENGRGNFPPRFSGLQFPNYSSELNVNALELDDSALYLCASSPSRRNTEAFFGQGTRLTVV.

The DNA for the CDR3 is TGCGCCAGCAACATGAACACCGGGGAGCTGTTTTTT. This encodes CASNMNTGELFF. J is TRBJ2-2 and V is TRBV5-1; D uncertain. CDR3 length: 12 residues. CDR1 SGHRS and CDR2 YFSETQ come from the germline V gene. Trimming stripped 6 bases from V and 1 base from J, with 4 bases between.

The chain joins TRBV12-5 to TRBJ1-2, with D unresolved. The germline V gene has CDR1 LGHNT and CDR2 FRNRAP. CDR3 length: 16 residues. The V end lost 5 bases, the J end lost 0 bases, and 16 bases lay between the germline ends. CDR3 in DNA: TGTGCTAGTGGTCTACGTAAAAGCCTTTCTAACTATGGCTACACCTTC. As protein: CASGLRKSLSNYGYTF. The complete variable domain, with remaining parts taken from reference TRBV12-5 and TRBJ1-2, reads DARVTQTPRHKVTEMGQEVTMRCQPILGHNTVFWYRQTMMQGLELLAYFRNRAPLDDSGMPKDRFSAEMPDATLATLKIQPSEPRDSAVYFCASGLRKSLSNYGYTFGSGTRLTVV.

This clone showed up just once. This chain links TRBV9 with TRBJ1-3; D is perhaps TRBD1 (5 bases). This CDR3 comprises 17 residues. Per the germline V gene, CDR1 is SGDLS and CDR2 is YYNGEE. V shed 4 bases and J shed 0 bases, with 17 bases lying between them. CDR3 DNA sequence: TGTGCCAGCAGCCCAGGGACGGGATCCGTCTCTGGAAACACCATATATTTT. It yields the protein CASSPGTGSVSGNTIYF.

V usage is TRBV4-3 and J usage is TRBJ1-4; no clear D. Germline loops: CDR1 LGHNA, CDR2 YSLEER. The CDR3 is 15 residues long. V gave up 3 bases and J gave up 7 bases, with 15 bases separating them. The CDR3 DNA follows: TGCGCCAGCAGCCATGACATCTCCCCCACTGAAAAACTGTTTTTT. Protein: CASSHDISPTEKLFF.

For this clone: Its ends do not fully match the called genes, so a read error is possible. V gene TRBV2 combines with J gene TRBJ2-6, with 7 bases fitting TRBD2. Germline CDR1 reads SNHLY; CDR2 reads FYNNEI. The CDR3 is 14 residues long. In DNA, the CDR3 is TGTACCAGCAGTGGGGGGGCTGGGGCCAACGTCCTGACTTTC. This gives the protein CTSSGGAGANVLTF.

The gene calls are TRBV4-3 and TRBJ2-7, with 10 bases lining up with TRBD2. The CDR3 runs to 16 residues. The germline CDR1 and CDR2 sequences are LGHNA and YSLEER. V trimming: 1 base; J trimming: 4 bases; junction bases outside the gene matches: 7. The CDR3 is CASSQGYSGGYYEQYF. In DNA form, the CDR3 reads TGCGCCAGCAGCCAAGGGTATAGCGGGGGGTATTACGAGCAGTACTTC.

The rearrangement joins TRBV7-2 to TRBJ1-1; D is undetermined. The germline V gene encodes CDR1 SGHTA and CDR2 FQGNSA. V shed 4 bases and J shed 2 bases, with 8 bases lying between them. The CDR3 contains 13 residues. Here the CDR3 DNA reads TGTGCCAGCAGCTCCCTCTTTAACACTGAAGCTTTCTTT. As protein: CASSSLFNTEAFF.

The V gene is TRBV7-6, the J gene TRBJ2-7; D is perhaps TRBD1 or TRBD2 (7 bases each). The ends were cut back, 7 bases at V and 2 bases at J, with 18 bases in the middle. In germline, CDR1 is SGHVS, CDR2 FNYEAQ. CDR3 length: 15 residues. The CDR3 DNA is TGTGCCAGCACCCTGAGCGGGACAGCTACCTACGAGCAGTACTTC. This encodes CASTLSGTATYEQYF.

The chain joins TRBV5-4 to TRBJ2-3; 11 bases fit TRBD2. J was trimmed by 0 bases and V by 4 bases; bases with no gene match: 13. CDR3 size: 19 residues. The germline CDR1 and CDR2 sequences are SGHNT and YYREEE (reference sequence). The CDR3 sequence is CASSPLRLAGGSSTDTQYF. In DNA form, the CDR3 reads TGTGCCAGCAGCCCACTAAGGCTAGCGGGGGGTTCTAGCACAGATACGCAGTATTTT.

This clone appeared once. The rearrangement uses TRBV7-3 and TRBJ2-2; D call uncertain. The CDR3 length is 15 residues. In germline, CDR1 is SGHTA, CDR2 FQGTGA. V lost 2 bases to trimming and J lost 0 bases, with 7 bases between them. The CDR3 sequence: CASSLGLSNTGELFF. The CDR3 DNA reads TGTGCCAGCAGCTTAGGGCTTTCGAACACCGGGGAGCTGTTTTTT.

The CDR3 coding sequence is TGTGCCAGCAGCTTGGAAACAGTTAATTCACCCCTCCACTTT. It translates to CASSLETVNSPLHF. The chain joins TRBV11-2 to TRBJ1-6; D remains unclear. This CDR3 is built from 14 residues. Trimming left V 3 bases short and J 6 bases short, with 9 bases between. Germline assignment: CDR1 SGHAT and CDR2 FQNNGV. Based on the CDR3 plus reference TRBV11-2 and TRBJ1-6, the full variable domain is EAGVAQSPRYKIIEKRQSVAFWCNPISGHATLYWYQQILGQGPKLLIQFQNNGVVDDSQLPKDRFSAERLKGVDSTLKIQPAKLEDSAVYLCASSLETVNSPLHFGNGTRLTVT.

CDR3 amino acids: CAWRHRAGNTIYF. The CDR3 DNA is TGTGCCTGGAGGCACAGGGCTGGAAACACCATATATTTT. The J gene is TRBJ1-3, the V gene TRBV30; D is possibly TRBD1 (6 bases). V was trimmed by 3 bases and J by 2 bases, leaving 8 bases between them. This CDR3 region has 13 residues. Germline V gene sequence: CDR1 GTSNPN, CDR2 SVGIG (reference sequence).

The chain has TRBV27 and TRBJ1-1; tentatively, D is TRBD1 (5 bases). There are 16 residues in the CDR3. The germline gives CDR1 MNHEY, CDR2 SMNVEV (reference sequence). Trimming took 3 bases from V and 4 from J, leaving 18 bases between them. The CDR3 sequence: CASSLNGLQGSTEAFF. CDR3 bases: TGTGCCAGCAGTTTGAATGGGTTGCAGGGTAGCACTGAAGCTTTCTTT.

This chain joins TRBV28 and TRBJ1-5; 7 bases are shared with TRBD1. V lost 3 bases to trimming and J lost 2 bases; unmatched junction nucleotides: 1. This CDR3 spans 14 amino acids. Per germline, CDR1 MDHEN and CDR2 SYDVKM. In DNA form, the CDR3 reads TGTGCCAGCAGTTTTGGGACAGGCAATCAGCCCCAGCATTTT. This gives the protein CASSFGTGNQPQHF.

This chain connects TRBV7-2 to TRBJ2-3; 9 nucleotides agree with TRBD2. CDR1 SGHTA and CDR2 FQGNSA come from the germline V gene. The ends lost 5 bases at V and 3 bases at J; junction bases unmatched: 9. The CDR3 is 16 residues long. CDR3 amino acids: CASSSQRGAGTDTQYF. The CDR3 nucleotides are TGTGCCAGCAGCAGTCAGCGGGGGGCCGGAACAGATACGCAGTATTTT.

The V gene is TRBV18, the J gene TRBJ1-3; tentative D call: TRBD1 (5 bases). The CDR3 loop spans 14 amino acids. V gave up 4 bases and J gave up 0 bases, with 7 bases separating them. CDR1 KGHSH and CDR2 LQKENI come from the germline V gene. DNA of the CDR3: TGTGCCAGCTCACACACAGGCTCTGGAAACACCATATATTTT. It is translated as CASSHTGSGNTIYF.

This chain connects TRBV10-2 to TRBJ1-2; TRBD1 matches at 7 bases. Germline CDR1 is WSHSY and CDR2 is SAAADI. Unmatched junction bases numbered 2, after V lost 0 bases and J lost 7 bases. CDR3 length equals 13 residues. In nucleotides, the CDR3 is TGCGCCAGCAGTGAGTCGACAGGGATTGGCTACACCTTC. Protein product: CASSESTGIGYTF.

The gene calls are TRBV9 and TRBJ2-3; a weak D match, TRBD2 (6 bases). Trimming shortened V by 2 bases and J by 1 base, and 11 bases separated the two germline ends. In germline, CDR1 is SGDLS, CDR2 YYNGEE. The CDR3 length is 15 residues. The CDR3 spells CASSVRDSRTDTQYF. The DNA of the CDR3 is TGTGCCAGCAGCGTGCGGGATTCACGCACAGATACGCAGTATTTT.

This chain uses TRBV6-1 with TRBJ1-4, with no clear D. CDR1 and CDR2 (germline): MNHNS, SASEGT. V lost 1 base, J lost 3 bases, and 9 bases lay in between. This CDR3 spans 15 amino acids. The CDR3 is CASSEGRVPNEKLFF. CDR3 sequence (DNA): TGTGCCAGCAGTGAAGGGAGGGTCCCTAATGAAAAACTGTTTTTT.

The J gene is TRBJ2-7, the V gene TRBV4-2; D may correspond to TRBD1 or TRBD2 (5 bases each). Germline V CDR1 and CDR2: LGHNA, YNFKEQ. The CDR3 covers 14 residues. V was cut by 3 bases and J by 3 bases, with 12 bases left in between. CDR3 nucleotide sequence: TGTGCCAGCAGCCAGGGGACGTTCGACTACGAGCAGTACTTC. It specifies CASSQGTFDYEQYF.